This T cell receptor beta chain was identified in a study of shared clonotypes between healthy human individuals. As for the study in general: Plates per donor: three CD4 naive, three CD4 memory, two CD8 naive, one CD8 memory.

The assay was immunoSEQ multiplex PCR, and TCRdb's table has in-frame clones only and misses some. The repertoire holds roughly 2,000,000 clones, about 95% seen once, with more than 0.9% in the top ten. Naive CD8 cells were CD45RO-negative, positively selected for CCR7, excluding terminally differentiated effector memory CD45RA+ cells. The CDR3 length is 13 residues. Trimming left V 4 bases short and J 2 bases short, with 11 bases between. Looked up from germline, CDR1 is SQVTM and CDR2 is ANQGSEA. This TCR was sampled from a man aged 18 to 30 in good health. The sample comprised naive CD8+ T cells sorted from blood. The chain carries TRBV29-1 and TRBJ2-5; no clear D. In nucleotides, the CDR3 is TGCAGCGTTGTAAGGGTGGGGCAAGAGACCCAGTACTTC. This sequence encodes CSVVRVGQETQYF.